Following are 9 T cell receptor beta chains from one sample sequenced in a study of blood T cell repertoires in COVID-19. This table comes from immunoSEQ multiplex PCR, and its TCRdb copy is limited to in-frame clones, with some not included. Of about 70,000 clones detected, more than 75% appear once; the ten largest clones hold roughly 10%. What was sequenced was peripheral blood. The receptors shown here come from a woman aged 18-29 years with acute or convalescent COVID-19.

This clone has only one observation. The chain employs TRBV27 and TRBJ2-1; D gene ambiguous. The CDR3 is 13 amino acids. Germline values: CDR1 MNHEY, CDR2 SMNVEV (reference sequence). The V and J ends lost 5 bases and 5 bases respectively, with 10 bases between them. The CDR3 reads CASSLGPDNEQFF. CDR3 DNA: TGTGCCAGCAGTCTAGGCCCCGACAATGAGCAGTTCTTC.

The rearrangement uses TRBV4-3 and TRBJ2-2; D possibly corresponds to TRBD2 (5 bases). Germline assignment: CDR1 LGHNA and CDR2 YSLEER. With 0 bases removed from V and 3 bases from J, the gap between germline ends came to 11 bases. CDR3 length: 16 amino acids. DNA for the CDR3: TGCGCCAGCAGCCAAGACGGGAATCGGTACACCGGGGAGCTGTTTTTT. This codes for CASSQDGNRYTGELFF.

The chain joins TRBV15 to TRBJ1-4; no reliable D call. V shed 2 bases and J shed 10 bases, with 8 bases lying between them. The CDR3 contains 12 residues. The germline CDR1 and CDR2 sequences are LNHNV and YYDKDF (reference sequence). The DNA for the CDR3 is TGTGCCACCAGCAGACAAAACGGAAAACTGTTTTTT. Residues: CATSRQNGKLFF.

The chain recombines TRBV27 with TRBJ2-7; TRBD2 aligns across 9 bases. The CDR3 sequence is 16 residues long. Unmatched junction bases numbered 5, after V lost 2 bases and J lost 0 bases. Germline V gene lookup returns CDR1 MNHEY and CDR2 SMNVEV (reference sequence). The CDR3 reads CASSLAGGINSYEQYF. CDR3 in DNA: TGTGCCAGCAGTTTAGCGGGGGGGATAAACTCCTACGAGCAGTACTTC.

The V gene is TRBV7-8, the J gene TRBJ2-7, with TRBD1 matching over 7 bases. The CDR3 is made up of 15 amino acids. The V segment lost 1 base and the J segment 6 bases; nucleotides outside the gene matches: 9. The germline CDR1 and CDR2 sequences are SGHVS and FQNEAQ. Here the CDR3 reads CASSLEGGAFGEQYF. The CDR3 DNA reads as TGTGCCAGCAGCTTAGAAGGGGGCGCATTCGGCGAGCAGTACTTC.

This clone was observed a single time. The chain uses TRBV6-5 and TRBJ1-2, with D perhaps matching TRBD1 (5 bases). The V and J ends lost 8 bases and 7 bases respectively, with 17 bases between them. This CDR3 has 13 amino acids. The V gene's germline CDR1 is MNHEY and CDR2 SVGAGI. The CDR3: CASRERGRGGYTF. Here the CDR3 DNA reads TGTGCCAGCCGAGAACGAGGGAGGGGTGGCTACACCTTC.

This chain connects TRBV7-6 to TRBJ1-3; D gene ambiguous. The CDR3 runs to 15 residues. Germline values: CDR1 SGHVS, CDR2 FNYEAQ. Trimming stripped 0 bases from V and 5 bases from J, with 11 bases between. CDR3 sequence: CASSLARGLRNTIYF. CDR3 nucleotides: TGTGCCAGCAGCTTAGCGCGAGGGTTACGAAACACCATATATTTT.

In nucleotides, the CDR3 is TGTGCCAGCAGGCCTTCTAGACAGTTATATAATTCACCCCTCCACTTT. Residues: CASRPSRQLYNSPLHF. V and J are TRBV2 and TRBJ1-6, with a possible D match to TRBD1 (5 bases). The CDR3 extends over 16 amino acids. V was shortened by 6 bases and J by 4 bases, with 16 bases between the two germline ends. Germline CDR1 SNHLY, CDR2 FYNNEI. Full variable domain (rest looked up from reference TRBV2 and TRBJ1-6): EPEVTQTPSHQVTQMGQEVILRCVPISNHLYFYWYRQILGQKVEFLVSFYNNEISEKSEIFDDQFSVERPDGSNFTLKIRSTKLEDSAMYFCASRPSRQLYNSPLHFGNGTRLTVT.

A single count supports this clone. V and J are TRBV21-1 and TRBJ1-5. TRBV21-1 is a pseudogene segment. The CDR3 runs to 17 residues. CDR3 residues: CASSKGSEESSNQPQHF. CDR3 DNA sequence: TGTGCCAGCAGCAAAGGGTCGGAGGAATCCAGCAATCAGCCCCAGCATTTT.